A selection of T cell receptor beta chains follows, all from one sample in a study of CD8 T cells in ankylosing spondylitis. TCRdb ran MiXCR on the 5' RACE reads and lists one entry per CDR3 protein. The sample shows some 220,000 distinct CDR3 sequences, approximately 8% of them seen only once. The sample consisted of blood, either unsorted or a sorted T cell fraction (not recorded which). These TCRs come from a female donor with ankylosing spondylitis or in good health (not recorded which). Each CDR3 is given with its conserved first and last residue. Fields, in order: clone size, D gene, V gene, J gene, CDR3 DNA, CDR3 protein. A D gene is named only where the DNA matches it firmly. Not all rows give a size; the values are once, few, many and, for expanded clones, a class.

>many|TRBD1|TRBV3-1|TRBJ2-6
TGTGCCAGCAGTGCACGACAGGGCCCCTCTGGGGCCAACGTCCTGACTTTC
CASSARQGPSGANVLTF
>many|NA|TRBV20-1|TRBJ1-5
TGCAGTGCTAGATCCCTAAAGGGGAAGCCCCAGCATTTT
CSARSLKGKPQHF
>many|NA|TRBV28|TRBJ1-5
TGTGCCAGCCGGTGGGGGGGCCCTGATCAGCCCCAGCATTTT
CASRWGGPDQPQHF
>NA|NA|TRBV7-9|TRBJ1-1
TGTGCCAGCTCTAGGAGGGGTCTTGAGGGATCTGAAGCTTTCTTT
CASSRRGLEGSEAFF
>few|TRBD2|TRBV7-6|TRBJ2-1
TGTGCCAGCAGCTTGGGTAGCGGGGCCTCCTACAATGAGCAGTTCTTC
CASSLGSGASYNEQFF
>many|NA|TRBV6-1|TRBJ1-2
TGTGCCAGCAGCGAAAATATGGGGGTGTTCACCTTC
CASSENMGVFTF
>many|TRBD2|TRBV18|TRBJ2-1
TGTGCCAGCTTCCCAGCGGGGGCCGGTAATGAGCAGTTCTTC
CASFPAGAGNEQFF
>many|NA|TRBV18|TRBJ2-3
TGTGCCAGCTCACCATCCGGGAGTAGAGATACGCAGTATTTT
CASSPSGSRDTQYF
>few|NA|TRBV6-2/TRBV6-3|TRBJ1-1
TGTGCCAGCAGTTACTTGGGAGGGGGAATGAACACTGAAGCTTTCTTT
CASSYLGGGMNTEAFF
>NA|NA|TRBV19|TRBJ2-7
TGTGCCAGTAGAGCCCCCGGGGCAGGGCCCCCCTACGAGCAGTACTTC
CASRAPGAGPPYEQYF
>NA|TRBD1|TRBV3-1|TRBJ2-2
TGTGCCAGCAGCTACAGGGGGCTGTCAACCACCGGGGAGCTGTTTTTT
CASSYRGLSTTGELFF
>many|NA|TRBV4-2|TRBJ2-1
TGTGCCAGCAGCCCATCCGATGGCAGTGTCCCCGGGGAGCAGTTCTTC
CASSPSDGSVPGEQFF
>many|TRBD2|TRBV7-6|TRBJ2-1
TGTGCCAGCAGCTTTCTAGCGGGAGATAGTAATGAGCAGTTCTTC
CASSFLAGDSNEQFF
>many|TRBD2|TRBV5-1|TRBJ2-5
TGCGCCAGCAGCTTGGCGACTAGCAGAAGCCAAGAGACCCAGTACTTC
CASSLATSRSQETQYF
>NA|TRBD1|TRBV14|TRBJ2-7
TGTGCCAGCAGCCAAGGACAGGGGCACTCCTACGAGCAGTACTTC
CASSQGQGHSYEQYF
>many|NA|TRBV6-2/TRBV6-3|TRBJ2-5
TGTGCCAGCAGCTCCGAAGCCGGGACCCAGTACTTC
CASSSEAGTQYF
>many|NA|TRBV6-2/TRBV6-3|TRBJ2-2
TGTGCCAGCAGTTACACCGCTGGGGGGAGAGCCGGGGAGCTGTTTTTT
CASSYTAGGRAGELFF
>many|NA|TRBV5-1|TRBJ2-7
TGCGCCAGCAGCGCACATGAGGGCGGAGGAACCTACGAGCAGTACTTC
CASSAHEGGGTYEQYF
>many|NA|TRBV20-1|TRBJ1-5
TGCAGTGCTCGGAGATCGGACACCAATCAGCCCCAGCATTTT
CSARRSDTNQPQHF
>many|NA|TRBV20-1|TRBJ1-1
TGCAGTGCAAGTGACACGCGGACTGAAGCTTTCTTT
CSASDTRTEAFF
>many|TRBD1|TRBV29-1|TRBJ2-1
TGCAGCGGAAGGACAGGGGGATTCAATGAGCAGTTCTTC
CSGRTGGFNEQFF
>many|NA|TRBV4-3|TRBJ2-7
TGCGCCAGCAGCCAAGATGTACAACAATCAGGCGAGCAGTACTTC
CASSQDVQQSGEQYF
>many|NA|TRBV5-1|TRBJ1-2
TGCGCCAGCAGCTGGAACAGCTATGGCTACACCTTC
CASSWNSYGYTF
>many|NA|TRBV12-3/TRBV12-4|TRBJ2-5
TGTGCCAGCAGAACCCAGGACCGCCCAGGGACCCAGTACTTC
CASRTQDRPGTQYF
>many|NA|TRBV7-9|TRBJ1-1
TGTGCCAGCAGCTTGAGGCGTGAAGCTTTCTTT
CASSLRREAFF
>many|NA|TRBV4-3|TRBJ1-3
TGCGCCAGCAGCCAAGCCGACGGGCCCTCTGGAAACACCATATATTTT
CASSQADGPSGNTIYF
>many|NA|TRBV20-1|TRBJ2-7
TGCAGTGTCTCACAGGGTGCGAAGGAGCAGTACTTC
CSVSQGAKEQYF
>NA|TRBD1|TRBV12-3/TRBV12-4|TRBJ2-4
TGTGCCAGCAGTACCACAGGGGGAGTCAAAAACATTCAGTACTTC
CASSTTGGVKNIQYF
>many|NA|TRBV10-3|TRBJ1-5
TGTGCCATCAGCGAAAGGGAAAGTCAGCCCCAGCATTTT
CAISERESQPQHF
>few|TRBD1|TRBV2|TRBJ2-7
TGTGCCAGCAGTGGGGGGACAGCCCGGGACTACGAGCAGTACTTC
CASSGGTARDYEQYF
>many|NA|TRBV12-3/TRBV12-4|TRBJ2-6
TGTGCCAGCAGTCAGGGACCCGGGGCCAACGTCCTGACTTTC
CASSQGPGANVLTF
>NA|NA|TRBV5-1|TRBJ2-1
TGCGCCAGCAGCTTGAGTCCAGCGGGTAATGAGCAGTTCTTC
CASSLSPAGNEQFF
>many|TRBD2|TRBV7-8|TRBJ2-1
TGTGCCAGCAGCGGTGGGACTAGTCGATTGAATGAGCAGTTCTTC
CASSGGTSRLNEQFF
>NA|TRBD2|TRBV5-1|TRBJ2-1
TGCGCCAGCAGCTTGGACGGGAGGGCCGTCAATGAGCAGTTCTTC
CASSLDGRAVNEQFF
>many|TRBD2|TRBV20-1|TRBJ2-3
TGCAGTGCTGAGGGTGAGGGGCGGGAGGGCACAGATACGCAGTATTTT
CSAEGEGREGTDTQYF
>many|NA|TRBV12-3/TRBV12-4|TRBJ2-3
TGTGCCAGCAGTTTAGAGGGGAAGGGCACAGATACGCAGTATTTT
CASSLEGKGTDTQYF
>many|NA|TRBV29-1|TRBJ2-2
TGCAGCGTTGGGGCAGGGCCGGACACCGGGGAGCTGTTTTTT
CSVGAGPDTGELFF
>many|TRBD2|TRBV2|TRBJ2-1
TGTGCCAGCAGTGAAGCGGGACTAGCTGCCTACAATGAGCAGTTCTTC
CASSEAGLAAYNEQFF
>many|NA|TRBV12-3/TRBV12-4|TRBJ2-3
TGTGCCAGCAGTTTAAGGGGCGACAGCACAGATACGCAGTATTTT
CASSLRGDSTDTQYF
>NA|NA|TRBV7-2|TRBJ2-3
TGTGCCAGCAGCCTCGGGGTCTTGGGGTCCACAGATACGCAGTATTTT
CASSLGVLGSTDTQYF
>many|TRBD2|TRBV4-2|TRBJ2-1
TGTGCCAGCAGCCAACAGAAAGGCCTAGCGGCCACCTACAATGAGCAGTTCTTC
CASSQQKGLAATYNEQFF
>many|NA|TRBV12-3/TRBV12-4|TRBJ1-4
TGTGCCAGCAGACCTAGTAAAGGTGAAAAACTGTTTTTT
CASRPSKGEKLFF